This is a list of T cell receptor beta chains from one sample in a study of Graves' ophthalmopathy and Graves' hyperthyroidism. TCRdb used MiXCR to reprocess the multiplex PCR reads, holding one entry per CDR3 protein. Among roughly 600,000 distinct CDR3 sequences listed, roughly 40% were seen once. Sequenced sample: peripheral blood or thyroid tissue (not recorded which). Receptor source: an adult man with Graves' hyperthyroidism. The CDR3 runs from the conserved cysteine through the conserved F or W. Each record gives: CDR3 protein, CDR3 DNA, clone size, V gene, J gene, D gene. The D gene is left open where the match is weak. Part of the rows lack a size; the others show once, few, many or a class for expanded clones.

CDR3: CASSVGQLDNEQYF
DNA: TGTGCCAGCAGCGTTGGACAGTTAGACAATGAGCAGTATTTT
size: -
V: TRBV9
J: TRBJ2-3
D: -

CDR3: CASSVDGGRNSPLHF
DNA: TGTGCCAGCAGCGTAGACGGGGGGCGGAATTCACCCCTCCACTTT
size: many
V: TRBV9
J: TRBJ1-6
D: -

CDR3: CASTKFLTSGGGYEQYF
DNA: TGTGCCAGCACCAAATTTCTGACTAGCGGAGGGGGCTACGAGCAGTACTTC
size: few
V: TRBV6-6
J: TRBJ2-7
D: TRBD2

CDR3: CASSEGTTNEKLFF
DNA: TGCGCCAGCAGCGAGGGTACAACTAATGAAAAACTGTTTTTT
size: many
V: TRBV10-2
J: TRBJ1-4
D: -

CDR3: CASSQRNLETQYF
DNA: TGTGCCAGCAGCCAACGGAACTTGGAGACCCAGTACTTC
size: many
V: TRBV3-1
J: TRBJ2-5
D: -

CDR3: CASRAQTGAGELFF
DNA: TGCGCCAGCAGGGCCCAAACAGGGGCCGGGGAGCTGTTTTTT
size: many
V: TRBV10-2
J: TRBJ2-2
D: TRBD1

CDR3: CSARETSTDTQYF
DNA: TGCAGTGCTAGAGAGACGTCGACAGATACGCAGTATTTT
size: few
V: TRBV20-1
J: TRBJ2-3
D: -

CDR3: CASSRNWQISSYEQYF
DNA: TGTGCCAGCAGCCGTAACTGGCAGATTAGCTCCTACGAGCAGTACTTC
size: -
V: TRBV6-5
J: TRBJ2-7
D: -

CDR3: CASRSHRATNEKLFF
DNA: TGTGCCAGCAGATCCCACAGGGCAACTAATGAAAAACTGTTTTTT
size: -
V: TRBV28
J: TRBJ1-4
D: -

CDR3: CASSPPQGASGYTF
DNA: TGTGCCAGCAGTCCCCCACAGGGGGCGAGCGGCTACACCTTC
size: few
V: TRBV6-5
J: TRBJ1-2
D: TRBD1

CDR3: CASRPEGPGGEGNTIYF
DNA: TGCGCCAGCAGGCCCGAGGGTCCGGGTGGCGAAGGAAACACCATATATTTT
size: -
V: TRBV5-1
J: TRBJ1-3
D: -

CDR3: CASSGTAELRNYGYTF
DNA: TGTGCCAGCAGCGGGACAGCAGAACTAAGGAACTATGGCTACACCTTC
size: many
V: TRBV2
J: TRBJ1-2
D: TRBD1

CDR3: CASSLMAGSTEAFF
DNA: TGCGCCAGCAGCTTGATGGCAGGGAGCACTGAAGCTTTCTTT
size: -
V: TRBV5-1
J: TRBJ1-1
D: -

CDR3: CASSHRGLAAYEQYF
DNA: TGTGCCAGCAGCCACAGGGGACTAGCGGCCTACGAGCAGTACTTC
size: many
V: TRBV13
J: TRBJ2-7
D: TRBD2

CDR3: CASRKLAGGPETQYF
DNA: TGTGCCAGCAGGAAACTAGCGGGAGGGCCTGAGACCCAGTACTTC
size: few
V: TRBV12-3/TRBV12-4
J: TRBJ2-5
D: TRBD2

CDR3: CASSAQGLGTEAFF
DNA: TGTGCCAGCAGCGCACAGGGGCTTGGCACTGAAGCTTTCTTT
size: many
V: TRBV7-9
J: TRBJ1-1
D: TRBD1

CDR3: CASSQGAGAYEQYF
DNA: TGTGCCAGCAGCCAGGGAGCGGGAGCCTACGAGCAGTACTTC
size: many
V: TRBV3-1
J: TRBJ2-7
D: TRBD2